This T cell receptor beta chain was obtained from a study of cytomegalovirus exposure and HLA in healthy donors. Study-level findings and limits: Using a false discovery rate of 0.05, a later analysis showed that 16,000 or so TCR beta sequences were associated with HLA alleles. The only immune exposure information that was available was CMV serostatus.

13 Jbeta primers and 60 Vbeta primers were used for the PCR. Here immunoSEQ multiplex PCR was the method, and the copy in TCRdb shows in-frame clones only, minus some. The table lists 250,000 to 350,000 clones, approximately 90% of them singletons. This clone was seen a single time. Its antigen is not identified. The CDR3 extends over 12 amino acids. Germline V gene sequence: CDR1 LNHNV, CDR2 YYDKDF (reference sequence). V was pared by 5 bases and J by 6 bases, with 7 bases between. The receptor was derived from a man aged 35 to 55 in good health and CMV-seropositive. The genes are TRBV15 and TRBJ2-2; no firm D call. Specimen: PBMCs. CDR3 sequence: CATSDYSGELFF. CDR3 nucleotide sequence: TGTGCCACCAGCGATTACTCCGGGGAGCTGTTTTTT.